These T cell receptor beta chains were read from a single sample in a study of naive CD8 T cells in extremely preterm neonates. Repertoires were generated with immunoSEQ multiplex PCR, while TCRdb's copy carries only in-frame clones and drops some. There are roughly 5,000 clones in the sample; 95% to 98% occur only once, and over 0.45% lies in the top ten. The sequencing sample was made of naive CD8+ T cells from blood. The receptors stem from a human donor in good health. Each CDR3 is given with its conserved first and last residue. The D gene is left open where the match is weak. The listing skips clone size in some rows; elsewhere it reads once, few, many or a size class.

clone size	D gene	V gene	J gene	CDR3 protein	CDR3 DNA
NA	NA	TRBV27	TRBJ1-4	CASRGGGDQLFF	TGTGCCAGCAGGGGAGGGGGGGACCAACTGTTTTTT
NA	NA	TRBV29-1	TRBJ2-7	CSALGASSNYEQYF	TGCAGCGCTCTGGGGGCTAGCTCCAACTACGAGCAGTACTTC
NA	NA	TRBV7-9	TRBJ2-1	CASSSSVLALFNEQFF	TGTGCCAGCAGCTCAAGCGTGCTAGCTTTGTTCAATGAGCAGTTCTTC
NA	NA	TRBV6-5	TRBJ1-3	CASSYSGPEAGNTIYF	TGTGCCAGCAGTTACTCTGGCCCCGAGGCCGGAAACACCATATATTTT
NA	TRBD1	TRBV9	TRBJ1-2	CASSGLDRGIYGYTF	TGTGCCAGCAGCGGATTGGACAGGGGGATTTATGGCTACACCTTC
NA	NA	TRBV7-3	TRBJ2-3	CASSLTGFLTDTQYF	TGTGCCAGCAGCTTGACGGGATTTTTGACAGATACGCAGTATTTT
NA	NA	TRBV29-1	TRBJ2-3	CSVDPGDTDTQYF	TGCAGCGTTGATCCGGGGGACACAGATACGCAGTATTTT
NA	TRBD2	TRBV7-8	TRBJ2-7	CASSPSPGLGSSYEQYF	TGTGCCAGCAGCCCATCCCCGGGACTAGGGAGCTCCTACGAGCAGTACTTC
NA	NA	TRBV7-9	TRBJ1-4	CASSLGGNEKLFF	TGTGCCAGCAGCTTAGGCGGTAATGAAAAACTGTTTTTT
NA	TRBD2	TRBV9	TRBJ2-1	CASSVGGSGIDEQFF	TGTGCCAGCAGCGTTGGCGGGAGTGGTATCGATGAGCAGTTCTTC
NA	TRBD2	TRBV15	TRBJ2-7	CATSRPLAGEPNEQYF	TGTGCCACCAGCAGACCCCTAGCGGGAGAACCCAACGAGCAGTACTTC
once	TRBD2	TRBV7-7	TRBJ2-5	CASSPTSGYQETQYF	TGTGCTAGCAGCCCGACTAGCGGGTACCAAGAGACCCAGTACTTC
NA	TRBD1	TRBV5-6	TRBJ2-1	CASSRTGNIYNEQFF	TGTGCCAGCAGCCGGACAGGAAACATCTACAATGAGCAGTTCTTC
NA	NA	TRBV9	TRBJ2-3	CASSLQSGGARTDTQYF	TGTGCCAGCAGCCTCCAATCTGGGGGGGCCCGCACAGATACGCAGTATTTT
NA	NA	TRBV6-5	TRBJ1-2	CASLTGSDGYTF	TGTGCCAGCTTAACAGGGTCGGATGGCTACACCTTC
NA	NA	TRBV19	TRBJ2-3	CASSIERSTDTQYF	TGTGCCAGTAGTATAGAGCGGAGCACAGATACGCAGTATTTT
NA	NA	TRBV10-3	TRBJ2-1	CAISQGLQYSYNEQFF	TGTGCCATCAGCCAGGGGCTTCAATACTCCTACAATGAGCAGTTCTTC
once	NA	TRBV27	TRBJ2-3	CASSLSGQGTPLTDTQYF	TGTGCCAGCAGTTTATCGGGGCAAGGCACGCCCCTAACAGATACGCAGTATTTT
NA	NA	TRBV4-1	TRBJ1-5	CASSQGGTISNQPQHF	TGCGCCAGCAGCCAAGGGGGGACAATTAGCAATCAGCCCCAGCATTTT
NA	NA	TRBV10-2	TRBJ1-1	CASSENKNTEAFF	TGCGCCAGCAGTGAAAACAAGAACACTGAAGCTTTCTTT
NA	NA	TRBV15	TRBJ2-3	CATSRAGSGDTQYF	TGTGCCACCAGCAGAGCCGGGTCGGGTGATACGCAGTATTTT
NA	TRBD1	TRBV7-9	TRBJ2-6	CASSGRTGITGANVLTF	TGTGCCAGCAGCGGTCGGACAGGGATAACTGGGGCCAACGTCCTGACTTTC
NA	TRBD2	TRBV28	TRBJ2-3	CASSLARTSGESTDTQYF	TGTGCCAGCAGCCTCGCCCGGACTAGCGGGGAGAGCACAGATACGCAGTATTTT
NA	NA	TRBV7-9	TRBJ1-1	CASSTRTEGATEAFF	TGTGCCAGCAGCACTAGGACAGAAGGGGCCACTGAAGCTTTCTTT
NA	TRBD2	TRBV7-8	TRBJ2-7	CASSFAPGTSVGGSAYEQYF	TGTGCCAGCAGCTTCGCGCCCGGGACTAGCGTCGGAGGGAGCGCCTACGAGCAGTACTTC
NA	TRBD1	TRBV12-5	TRBJ1-5	CASGLDPTGKLRDQPQHF	TGTGCTAGTGGTTTGGATCCGACAGGGAAGTTACGGGATCAGCCCCAGCATTTT
NA	NA	TRBV27	TRBJ1-2	CASSLGQGYGYTF	TGTGCCAGCAGTTTAGGGCAGGGCTATGGCTACACCTTC
NA	TRBD2	TRBV5-1	TRBJ2-1	CASSGGAGGLKDNEQFF	TGCGCCAGCAGCGGGGGTGCGGGAGGTTTGAAGGACAATGAGCAGTTCTTC
NA	NA	TRBV4-1	TRBJ2-3	CASSQTRLADTQYF	TGCGCCAGCAGCCAAACTAGACTCGCAGATACGCAGTATTTT
NA	TRBD2	TRBV11-3	TRBJ2-2	CASSLATSGRRKYAGELFF	TGTGCCAGCAGCCTAGCGACTAGCGGGAGAAGGAAGTACGCCGGGGAGCTGTTTTTT
NA	NA	TRBV10-2	TRBJ1-2	CASRGGAGGYTF	TGCGCCAGCAGAGGGGGGGCGGGCGGCTACACCTTC
NA	TRBD1	TRBV27	TRBJ1-1	CASSLGQGNTEAFF	TGTGCCAGCAGCCTCGGACAGGGAAATACTGAAGCTTTCTTT
NA	TRBD1	TRBV7-6	TRBJ2-7	CASSLGQGASSYEQYF	TGTGCCAGCAGCTTAGGACAGGGGGCGAGCTCCTACGAGCAGTACTTC
NA	TRBD1	TRBV7-9	TRBJ1-1	CASSITGQGATEAFF	TGTGCCAGCAGCATCACGGGACAGGGGGCCACTGAAGCTTTCTTT
NA	TRBD2	TRBV7-3	TRBJ2-2	CASSLRSSGGTGELFF	TGTGCCAGCAGCTTAAGGTCTAGCGGGGGCACCGGGGAGCTGTTTTTT
once	TRBD1	TRBV9	TRBJ1-1	CASRTGDSGTEAFF	TGTGCCAGCAGAACAGGGGACTCGGGCACTGAAGCTTTCTTT
NA	TRBD2	TRBV11-3	TRBJ2-1	CASSLWAGGVRDNEQFF	TGTGCCAGCAGCTTATGGGCGGGAGGGGTTCGGGACAATGAGCAGTTCTTC
once	TRBD1	TRBV5-6	TRBJ2-7	CASSTKQGAYEQYF	TGTGCCAGCAGCACCAAACAGGGGGCCTACGAGCAGTACTTC
NA	TRBD1	TRBV25-1	TRBJ2-7	CASSTGADFYEQYF	TGTGCCAGCAGTACAGGGGCCGACTTCTACGAGCAGTACTTC
NA	NA	TRBV25-1	TRBJ1-1	CASSDTQMNTEAFF	TGTGCCAGCAGTGATACACAAATGAACACTGAAGCTTTCTTT
once	NA	TRBV7-2	TRBJ1-1	CASSLYGGNTEAFF	TGTGCCAGCAGCTTATACGGCGGAAACACTGAAGCTTTCTTT
NA	TRBD2	TRBV9	TRBJ2-1	CASSVPTSGTGSYNEQFF	TGTGCCAGCAGCGTCCCGACTAGCGGGACCGGCTCCTACAATGAGCAGTTCTTC
NA	TRBD2	TRBV10-3	TRBJ2-2	CAIKAGEVTGELFF	TGTGCCATCAAGGCGGGAGAAGTCACCGGGGAGCTGTTTTTT
NA	TRBD1	TRBV5-1	TRBJ2-1	CASSLGTGADEQFF	TGCGCCAGCAGCTTGGGTACAGGGGCCGATGAGCAGTTCTTC
NA	NA	TRBV15	TRBJ1-1	CATSRDRGMNTEAFF	TGTGCCACCAGCAGAGATCGGGGTATGAACACTGAAGCTTTCTTT
NA	NA	TRBV27	TRBJ1-5	CASKGESNQPQHF	TGTGCCAGCAAGGGGGAAAGCAATCAGCCCCAGCATTTT
NA	TRBD2	TRBV7-9	TRBJ2-3	CASSLVAGATDTQYF	TGTGCCAGCAGCTTAGTGGCGGGAGCCACAGATACGCAGTATTTT
NA	NA	TRBV9	TRBJ2-2	CASSSGNTGELFF	TGTGCCAGCAGCTCCGGGAACACCGGGGAGCTGTTTTTT
NA	TRBD1	TRBV9	TRBJ2-7	CASSPRDRPVYEQYF	TGTGCCAGCAGCCCCCGGGACAGGCCGGTCTACGAGCAGTACTTC
NA	NA	TRBV7-6	TRBJ1-2	CASSLDDTAPSNYGYTF	TGTGCCAGCAGCTTAGATGATACAGCCCCATCTAACTATGGCTACACCTTC
NA	NA	TRBV7-9	TRBJ1-1	CASSLDGGFNTEAFF	TGTGCCAGCAGCTTAGACGGGGGGTTTAACACTGAAGCTTTCTTT